This TCR beta chain was profiled in a study of blood T cell repertoires in COVID-19. Study as a whole: The samples span acute and convalescent COVID-19 from the United States, Italy and Spain. T cells, B-cell-depleted T cells, or PBMCs provided the cDNA or gDNA that served as material.

V lost 4 bases, J lost 3 bases, and 9 bases stayed unmatched. Per the germline V gene, CDR1 is MGHRA and CDR2 is YSYEKL. The length of the CDR3 is 15 residues. Seattle-derived patients entered the study during active infection and were followed longitudinally. As originally analysed: Amplification with reference gene primers provided the estimates of nucleated cell counts. This table comes from immunoSEQ multiplex PCR, and its TCRdb copy is limited to in-frame clones, with some not included. The DNA was the basis for D and trimming; V, J and clone size are from that table. The data show 150,000 to 200,000 clones, 92% seen once.

V usage is TRBV4-1 and J usage is TRBJ2-7, with TRBD1 matching over 7 bases. This TCR was recovered from a man under 40 with COVID-19, enrolled during active disease. The material sequenced was peripheral blood. The CDR3 DNA reads as TGCGCCAGCAGCCCCCGACAGGGATTTATCTACGAGCAGTACTTC. The encoded protein is CASSPRQGFIYEQYF.